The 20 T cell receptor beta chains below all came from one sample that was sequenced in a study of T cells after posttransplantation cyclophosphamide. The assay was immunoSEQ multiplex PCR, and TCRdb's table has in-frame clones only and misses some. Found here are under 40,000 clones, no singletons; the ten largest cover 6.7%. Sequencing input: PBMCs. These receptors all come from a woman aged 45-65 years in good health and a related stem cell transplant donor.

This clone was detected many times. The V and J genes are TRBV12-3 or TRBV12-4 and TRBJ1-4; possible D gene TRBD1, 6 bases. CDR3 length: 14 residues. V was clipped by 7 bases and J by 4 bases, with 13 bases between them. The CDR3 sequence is CASTLRGGNEKLFF. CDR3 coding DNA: TGTGCCAGCACTTTGAGAGGGGGTAATGAAAAACTGTTTTTT.

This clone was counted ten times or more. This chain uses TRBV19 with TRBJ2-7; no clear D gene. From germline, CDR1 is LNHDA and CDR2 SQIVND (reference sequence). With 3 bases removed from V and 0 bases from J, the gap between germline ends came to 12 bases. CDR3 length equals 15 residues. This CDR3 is CASSISLSRSYEQYF. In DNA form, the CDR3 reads TGTGCCAGTAGTATTAGCCTTTCTCGCTCCTACGAGCAGTACTTC.

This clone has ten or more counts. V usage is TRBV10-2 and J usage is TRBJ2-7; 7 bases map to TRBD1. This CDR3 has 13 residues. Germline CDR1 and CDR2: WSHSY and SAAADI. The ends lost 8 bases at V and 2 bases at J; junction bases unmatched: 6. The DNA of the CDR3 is TGCGCCAGCCGGACAGGCGTTACCTACGAGCAGTACTTC. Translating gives CASRTGVTYEQYF.

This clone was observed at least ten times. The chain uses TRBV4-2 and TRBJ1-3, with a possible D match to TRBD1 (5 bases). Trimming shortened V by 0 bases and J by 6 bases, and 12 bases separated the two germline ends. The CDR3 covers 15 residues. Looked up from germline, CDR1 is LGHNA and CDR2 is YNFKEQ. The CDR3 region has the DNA TGTGCCAGCAGCCAAGAGATGAGGGGCCAAAACACCATATATTTT. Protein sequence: CASSQEMRGQNTIYF.

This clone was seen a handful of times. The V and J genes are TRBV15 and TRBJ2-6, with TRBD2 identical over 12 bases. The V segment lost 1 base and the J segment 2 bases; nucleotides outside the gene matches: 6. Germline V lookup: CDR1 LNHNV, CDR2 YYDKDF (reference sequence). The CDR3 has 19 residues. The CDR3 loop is CATSRGGLAGIAGANVLTF. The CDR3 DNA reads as TGTGCCACCAGCAGAGGGGGACTAGCGGGTATCGCTGGGGCCAACGTCCTGACTTTC.

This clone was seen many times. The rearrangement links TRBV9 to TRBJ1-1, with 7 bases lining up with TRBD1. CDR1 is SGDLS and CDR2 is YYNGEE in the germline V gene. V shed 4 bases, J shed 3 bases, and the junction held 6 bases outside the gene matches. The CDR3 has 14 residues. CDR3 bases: TGTGCCAGCAGCCTAAGACAGGGTGACACTGAAGCTTTCTTT. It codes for CASSLRQGDTEAFF.

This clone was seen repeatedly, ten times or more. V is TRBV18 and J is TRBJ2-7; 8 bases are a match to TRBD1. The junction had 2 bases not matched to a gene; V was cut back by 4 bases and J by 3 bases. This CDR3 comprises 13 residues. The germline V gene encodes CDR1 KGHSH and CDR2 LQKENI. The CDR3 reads CASSRTGNYEQYF. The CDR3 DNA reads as TGTGCCAGCTCACGGACAGGGAACTACGAGCAGTACTTC.

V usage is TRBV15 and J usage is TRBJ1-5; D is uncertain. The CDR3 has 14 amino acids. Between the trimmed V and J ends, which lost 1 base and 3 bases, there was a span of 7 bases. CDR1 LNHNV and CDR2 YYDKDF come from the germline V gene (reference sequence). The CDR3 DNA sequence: TGTGCCACCAGCAGAGGGCATAACAATCAGCCCCAGCATTTT. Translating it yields CATSRGHNNQPQHF.

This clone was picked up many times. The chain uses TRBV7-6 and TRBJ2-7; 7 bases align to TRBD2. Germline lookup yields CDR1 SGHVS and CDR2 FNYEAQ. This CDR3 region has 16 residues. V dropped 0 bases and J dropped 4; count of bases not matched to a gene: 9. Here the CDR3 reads CASSLAGGGIGYEQYF. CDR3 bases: TGTGCCAGCAGCTTAGCGGGCGGGGGAATCGGGTACGAGCAGTACTTC.

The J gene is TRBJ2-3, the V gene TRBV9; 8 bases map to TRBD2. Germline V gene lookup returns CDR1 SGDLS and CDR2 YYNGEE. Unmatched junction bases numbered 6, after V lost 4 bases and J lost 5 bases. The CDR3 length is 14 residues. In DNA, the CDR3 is TGTGCCAGCAGCAGAGACAGCGGGGGAGATACGCAGTATTTT. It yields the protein CASSRDSGGDTQYF.

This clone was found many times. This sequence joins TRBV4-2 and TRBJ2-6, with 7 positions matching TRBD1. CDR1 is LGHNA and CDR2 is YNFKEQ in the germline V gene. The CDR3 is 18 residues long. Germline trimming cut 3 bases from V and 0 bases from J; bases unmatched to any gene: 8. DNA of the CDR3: TGTGCCAGCAGCCAGCCGGGACAGCCAATCTCTGGGGCCAACGTCCTGACTTTC. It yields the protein CASSQPGQPISGANVLTF.

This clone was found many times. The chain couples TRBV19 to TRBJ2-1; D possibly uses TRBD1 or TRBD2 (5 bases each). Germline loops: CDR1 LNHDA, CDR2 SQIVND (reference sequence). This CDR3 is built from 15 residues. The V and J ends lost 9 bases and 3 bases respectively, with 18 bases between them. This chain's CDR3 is CASADQGDVYNEQFF. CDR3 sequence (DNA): TGTGCCAGCGCTGACCAGGGAGACGTCTACAATGAGCAGTTCTTC.

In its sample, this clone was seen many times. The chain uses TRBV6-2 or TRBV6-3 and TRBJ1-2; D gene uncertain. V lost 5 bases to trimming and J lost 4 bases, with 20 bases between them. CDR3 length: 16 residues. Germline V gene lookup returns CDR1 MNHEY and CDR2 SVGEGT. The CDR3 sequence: CASSKTSTWPGYGYTF. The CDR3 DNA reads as TGTGCCAGCAGTAAAACCTCCACTTGGCCGGGCTATGGCTACACCTTC.

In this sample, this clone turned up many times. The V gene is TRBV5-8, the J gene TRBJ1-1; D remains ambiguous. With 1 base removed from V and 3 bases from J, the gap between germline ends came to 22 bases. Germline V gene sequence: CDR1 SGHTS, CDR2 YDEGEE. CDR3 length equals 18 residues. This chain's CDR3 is CASSLFISGYRWDTEAFF. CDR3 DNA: TGTGCCAGCAGCTTGTTTATCTCGGGGTATCGATGGGACACTGAAGCTTTCTTT.

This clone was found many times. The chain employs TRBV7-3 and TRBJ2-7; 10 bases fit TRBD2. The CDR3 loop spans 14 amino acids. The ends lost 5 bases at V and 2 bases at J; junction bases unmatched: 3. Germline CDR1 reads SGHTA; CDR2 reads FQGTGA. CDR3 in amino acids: CASSRTSGTYEQYF. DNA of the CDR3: TGTGCCAGCAGCCGAACTAGCGGGACCTACGAGCAGTACTTC.

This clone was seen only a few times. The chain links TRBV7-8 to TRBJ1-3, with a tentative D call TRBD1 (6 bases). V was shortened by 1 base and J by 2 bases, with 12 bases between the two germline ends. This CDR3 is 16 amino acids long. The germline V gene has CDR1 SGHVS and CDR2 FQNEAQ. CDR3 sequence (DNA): TGTGCCAGCAGCTTAGACGCGGGGGCTACTGGAAACACCATATATTTT. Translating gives CASSLDAGATGNTIYF.

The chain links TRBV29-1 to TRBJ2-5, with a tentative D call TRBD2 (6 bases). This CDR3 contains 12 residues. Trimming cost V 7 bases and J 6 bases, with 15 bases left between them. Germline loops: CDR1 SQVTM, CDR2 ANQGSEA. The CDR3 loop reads CSGGTDRQTQYF. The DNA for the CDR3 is TGCAGCGGTGGGACTGATAGACAGACCCAGTACTTC.

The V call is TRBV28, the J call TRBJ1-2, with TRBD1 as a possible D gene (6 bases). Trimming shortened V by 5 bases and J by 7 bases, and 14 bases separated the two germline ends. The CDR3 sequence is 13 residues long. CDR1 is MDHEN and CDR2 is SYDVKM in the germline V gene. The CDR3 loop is CASSRRGLSGYTF. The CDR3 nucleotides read TGTGCCAGCAGTCGCAGGGGCCTTAGTGGCTACACCTTC.

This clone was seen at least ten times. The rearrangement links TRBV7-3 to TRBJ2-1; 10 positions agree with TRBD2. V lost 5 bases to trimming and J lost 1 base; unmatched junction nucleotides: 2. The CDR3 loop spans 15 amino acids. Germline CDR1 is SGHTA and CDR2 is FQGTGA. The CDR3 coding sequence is TGTGCCAGCAGCATAGCGGGGGGATCCTACAATGAGCAGTTCTTC. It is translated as CASSIAGGSYNEQFF.

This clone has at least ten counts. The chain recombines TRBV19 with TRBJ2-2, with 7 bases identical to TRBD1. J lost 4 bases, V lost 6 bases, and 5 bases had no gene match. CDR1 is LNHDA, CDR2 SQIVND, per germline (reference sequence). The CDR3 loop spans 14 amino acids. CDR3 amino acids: CASRMGQSTGELFF. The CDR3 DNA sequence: TGTGCCAGTAGAATGGGACAGTCCACCGGGGAGCTGTTTTTT.